The entry below describes one T cell receptor (beta chain). CDR1 and CDR2 (germline): KGHSH, LQKENI. The CDR3 runs to 17 residues. The ends were cut back, 6 bases at V and 1 base at J, with 20 bases in the middle. This entry is derived from a study of blood T cell repertoires in COVID-19. Whole-study context: Spain, Italy and the United States supplied samples that represented acute and convalescent COVID-19. Sample material is recorded as cDNA or gDNA derived from T cells, B-cell-depleted T cells, or PBMCs.

Original data processing: Quantification of nucleated cells was approximated via reference gene primer amplification. Only in-frame clones appear in the TCRdb table, and some are missing; sequencing was by immunoSEQ multiplex PCR. The D gene and trimming were derived from the DNA, and the V and J assignments and clone size from that table. Among approximately 94,000 clones listed, 70% to 80% were seen once. The sample comprised peripheral blood. The chain combines TRBV18 with TRBJ2-3, with unresolved D. This sequence originates from a man in his sixties or seventies with active or convalescent COVID-19. The CDR3 bases are TGTGCCAGCTCCCCGAAAGACCCCCGGCAGGGCACAGATACGCAGTATTTT. It translates to CASSPKDPRQGTDTQYF.